This T cell receptor beta chain was recovered during a study of early T cells in non-severe SARS-CoV-2 infection. Study information: The sequenced material was bulk RNA from unsorted whole blood, and its chains were unpaired. The study, taken as a whole, reports: Private and CD4 specificities were missed by VDJdb matching, skewed to anti-spike CD8.

Attachment of unique molecular identifiers was made to individual cDNA molecules. TCRdb redid the calling of the 5' RACE reads with MiXCR, one entry per CDR3 protein. The profile shows 80,000 to 100,000 distinct CDR3 sequences, around an eighth of them singletons. The CDR3 is 15 amino acids. The ends were cut back, 2 bases at V and 2 bases at J, with 12 bases in the middle. Germline CDR1 and CDR2: LNHNV and YYDKDF (reference sequence). This clonotype occurred many times. Antigen unknown. Source material: whole blood. This receptor was taken from an adult who was a healthcare worker with PCR-confirmed SARS-CoV-2 infection or an uninfected control (not recorded which). V gene TRBV15 combines with J gene TRBJ2-5, with no clear D. CDR3 loop: CATSRTPMAQETQYF. The CDR3 DNA follows: TGTGCCACCAGCAGAACGCCCATGGCTCAAGAGACCCAGTACTTC.